Each of the 9 T cell receptor beta chains below was sequenced from the same sample in a study of T cell repertoires in cytomegalovirus infection. Which antigens these TCRs recognize remains unknown. TCRdb reprocessed the reads with MiXCR, giving one entry per CDR3 protein. The data show hundreds of thousands of distinct CDR3 sequences, approximately 29% seen once. Source: cultured CD8+ T cells from PBMCs, taken from culture after CMV antigen stimulation. The receptors here all came from a human donor in good health (CMV status not recorded). Some clones in this sample may be carry-over from other donors' samples.

This chain connects TRBV11-2 to TRBJ1-2, with D uncertain. This CDR3 is built from 15 residues. Germline V gene lookup returns CDR1 SGHAT and CDR2 FQNNGV. V gave up 0 bases and J gave up 4 bases, with 12 bases separating them. The CDR3 nucleotides read TGTGCCAGCAGCTTAGAGGCGACGGCGGTCTATGGCTACACCTTC. Translation gives CASSLEATAVYGYTF.

This chain connects TRBV27 to TRBJ2-4; D is uncertain. Germline V gives CDR1 MNHEY, CDR2 SMNVEV (reference sequence). The CDR3 is made up of 17 amino acids. With 6 bases removed from V and 3 bases from J, the gap between germline ends came to 21 bases. The DNA of the CDR3 is TGTGCCAGCAGCCGTATGCGAGTCGAAAACCACAAAAACATTCAGTACTTC. This sequence encodes CASSRMRVENHKNIQYF.

This clonotype was seen a handful of times. This chain joins TRBV15 and TRBJ1-3; 8 nucleotides agree with TRBD1. J lost 0 bases, V lost 4 bases, and 5 bases had no gene match. Germline V gene data show CDR1 as LNHNV and CDR2 as YYDKDF (reference sequence). The CDR3 extends over 16 amino acids. CDR3 sequence (DNA): TGTGCCACCAGCAACGTGGACAGGGCCTCTGGAAACACCATATATTTT. It is translated as CATSNVDRASGNTIYF. Variable domain in full (rest from reference TRBV15 and TRBJ1-3): DAMVIQNPRYQVTQFGKPVTLSCSQTLNHNVMYWYQQKSSQAPKLLFHYYDKDFNNEADTPDNFQSRRPNTSFCFLDIRSPGLGDTAMYLCATSNVDRASGNTIYFGEGSWLTVV.

Ten or more counts support this clonotype. This chain joins TRBV7-6 and TRBJ2-7; TRBD2 agrees at 8 bases. The CDR3 is 16 amino acids. Per the germline V gene, CDR1 is SGHVS and CDR2 is FNYEAQ. Trimming at V came to 3 bases and at J to 0 bases, leaving 7 bases not matched to a gene. The CDR3 sequence: CASSFSSGADSYEQYF. CDR3 nucleotide sequence: TGTGCCAGCAGCTTCAGTAGCGGGGCAGACTCCTACGAGCAGTACTTC.

CDR3 in amino acids: CASSQQGGDQPQHF. Written as DNA, the CDR3 is TGTGCCAGCAGCCAACAAGGGGGGGACCAGCCCCAGCATTTT. The rearrangement links TRBV3-1 to TRBJ1-5; perhaps TRBD1 as D (6 bases). Trimming removed 2 bases from V and 7 bases from J, with 12 bases in between. From germline, CDR1 is LGHDT and CDR2 YNNKEL (reference sequence). There are 14 residues in the CDR3. Complete variable domain (other parts from reference TRBV3-1 and TRBJ1-5): DTAVSQTPKYLVTQMGNDKSIKCEQNLGHDTMYWYKQDSKKFLKIMFSYNNKELIINETVPNRFSPKSPDKAHLNLHINSLELGDSAVYFCASSQQGGDQPQHFGDGTRLSIL.

This chain links TRBV25-1 with TRBJ1-2, with D maybe TRBD1 (6 bases). The CDR3 runs to 11 residues. The V gene's germline CDR1 is MGHDK and CDR2 SYGVNS. V lost 7 bases, J lost 7 bases, and 10 bases lay in between. Written as DNA, the CDR3 is TGTGCCAGCATGGGGGGGCCTGGCTACACCTTC. This translates into CASMGGPGYTF.

The CDR3 DNA sequence: TGTGCCAGCAGCCAAGAGGACAGGGCCACTGAAGCTTTCTTT. Its protein product is CASSQEDRATEAFF. The V gene is TRBV14, the J gene TRBJ1-1, with 8 bases fitting TRBD1. Losses at the gene ends were 0 bases for V and 4 bases for J; bases not matched to a gene: 1. CDR1 is SGHDN, CDR2 FVKESK, per germline. This CDR3 spans 14 amino acids. The variable domain in full, with the rest retrieved from reference TRBV14 and TRBJ1-1, is EAGVTQFPSHSVIEKGQTVTLRCDPISGHDNLYWYRRVMGKEIKFLLHFVKESKQDESGMPNNRFLAERTGGTYSTLKVQPAELEDSGVYFCASSQEDRATEAFFGQGTRLTVV.

The CDR3 reads CASQQGRNEQFF. CDR3 DNA: TGTGCCAGTCAACAGGGCAGGAATGAGCAGTTCTTC. The V gene is TRBV11-2, the J gene TRBJ2-1; D is possibly TRBD1 (6 bases). The germline CDR1 and CDR2 sequences are SGHAT and FQNNGV. Trimming cost V 9 bases and J 7 bases, with 13 bases left between them. CDR3 length: 12 amino acids.

The chain is built from TRBV6-5 and TRBJ2-1; no clear D gene. This CDR3 has 15 amino acids. Trimming removed 0 bases from V and 2 bases from J, with 8 bases in between. Germline values: CDR1 MNHEY, CDR2 SVGAGI. The DNA of the CDR3 is TGTGCCAGCAGTTACTCTGCAGATGCCTACAATGAGCAGTTCTTC. Residues: CASSYSADAYNEQFF.